These 32 T cell receptor beta chains share one sample of origin, sequenced in a study of shared clonotypes between healthy human individuals. Assay: immunoSEQ multiplex PCR; the TCRdb copy retains only in-frame clones and omits some. The sample contains approximately 710,000 clones, 90% of which appear only once. Sequenced: memory CD8+ T cells from PBMCs. Stated subset: CD45RO+ cells pooled with CCR7-negative TemRA cells. These receptors originate from a man between 18 and 29 years old in good health. Some clones in this sample may be carry-over from other donors' samples.

V and J are TRBV9 and TRBJ2-5, with D perhaps matching TRBD2 (5 bases). CDR3 length: 14 residues. V dropped 6 bases and J dropped 2 bases, with 14 bases sitting between them. CDR1 SGDLS and CDR2 YYNGEE come from the germline V gene. The CDR3 DNA reads as TGTGCCAGCAACCTAGGAGGCAGGCAAGAGACCCAGTACTTC. Amino acid sequence: CASNLGGRQETQYF.

The J gene is TRBJ1-2, the V gene TRBV7-9; a weak D match, TRBD1 (5 bases). The CDR3 length is 15 residues. V dropped 4 bases and J dropped 3 bases, with 15 bases sitting between them. Per germline, CDR1 SEHNR and CDR2 FQNEAQ (reference sequence). CDR3 DNA sequence: TGTGCCAGCAGCTCGCAAGGGGTCCTCTACTATGGCTACACCTTC. It translates to CASSSQGVLYYGYTF.

The rearrangement links TRBV28 to TRBJ2-4; TRBD1 or TRBD2 may be the D gene (5 bases each). Germline assignment: CDR1 MDHEN and CDR2 SYDVKM. The CDR3 is made up of 17 amino acids. The V end was cut by 10 bases, the J end by 1 base, with 23 bases between. This CDR3 is CATRIRGAFLAKNIQYF. Written as DNA, the CDR3 is TGTGCCACTCGTATTCGAGGGGCTTTCCTGGCCAAAAACATTCAGTACTTC.

V gene TRBV9 combines with J gene TRBJ1-2; 7 positions match TRBD1. V gave up 4 bases and J gave up 4 bases; unmatched junction bases: 10. The CDR3 runs to 15 residues. Looked up from germline, CDR1 is SGDLS and CDR2 is YYNGEE. The CDR3 bases are TGTGCCAGCAGCCTAAGGGACAGACCTTTCTATGGCTACACCTTC. Translation: CASSLRDRPFYGYTF. The full variable domain, its missing parts supplied by reference TRBV9 and TRBJ1-2, is DSGVTQTPKHLITATGQRVTLRCSPRSGDLSVYWYQQSLDQGLQFLIQYYNGEERAKGNILERFSAQQFPDLHSELNLSSLELGDSALYFCASSLRDRPFYGYTFGSGTRLTVV.

This chain connects TRBV19 to TRBJ1-5; possible D gene TRBD1, 6 bases. Between the trimmed V and J ends, which lost 3 bases and 5 bases, there was a span of 11 bases. CDR3 size: 14 residues. CDR1 is LNHDA, CDR2 SQIVND, per germline (reference sequence). CDR3 in DNA: TGTGCCAGTAGTATCCGGGACACTCATCAGCCCCAGCATTTT. Translation: CASSIRDTHQPQHF. Combining the CDR3 with reference TRBV19 and TRBJ1-5 gives the whole variable domain DGGITQSPKYLFRKEGQNVTLSCEQNLNHDAMYWYRQDPGQGLRLIYYSQIVNDFQKGDIAEGYSVSREKKESFPLTVTSAQKNPTAFYLCASSIRDTHQPQHFGDGTRLSIL.

The chain has TRBV19 and TRBJ1-5, with 7 bases identical to TRBD1. The trim removed 5 bases at V and 4 bases at J, leaving 20 bases unmatched. CDR3 size: 19 residues. Germline loops: CDR1 LNHDA, CDR2 SQIVND (reference sequence). The CDR3 bases are TGTGCCAGTAGTTATATCTGGGTAGGTGACAGGGTAAGGAATCAGCCCCAGCATTTT. As protein: CASSYIWVGDRVRNQPQHF.

The chain has TRBV19 and TRBJ2-2; D is possibly TRBD1 or TRBD2 (5 bases each). Trimming shortened V by 4 bases and J by 7 bases, and 16 bases separated the two germline ends. The CDR3 extends over 15 amino acids. From germline, CDR1 is LNHDA and CDR2 SQIVND (reference sequence). In DNA, the CDR3 is TGTGCCAGTAGTAGGCCCTCGGGACCTGGCGGGGAGCTGTTTTTT. Translating gives CASSRPSGPGGELFF.

This chain joins TRBV6-5 and TRBJ2-5; D may be TRBD1 (5 bases). Germline V lookup: CDR1 MNHEY, CDR2 SVGAGI. V lost 2 bases and J 5 bases, leaving 18 bases between the germline ends. The CDR3 loop spans 16 amino acids. In DNA, the CDR3 is TGTGCCAGCAGTTACACCCGGGCCCCAGCAGGGGAGACCCAGTACTTC. Protein product: CASSYTRAPAGETQYF.

The V and J genes are TRBV13 and TRBJ2-3; 14 nucleotides align to TRBD2. Germline V gene lookup returns CDR1 PRHDT and CDR2 FYEKMQ (reference sequence). Trimming at V came to 5 bases and at J to 4 bases, leaving 8 bases not matched to a gene. The CDR3 loop spans 17 amino acids. CDR3 DNA sequence: TGTGCCAGCAGCAATCTTGGGACTAGCGGGAGTGCAGATACGCAGTATTTT. Encoded protein: CASSNLGTSGSADTQYF.

The V call is TRBV5-6, the J call TRBJ1-5; D may be TRBD1 (5 bases). This CDR3 is 14 amino acids long. Germline V gives CDR1 SGHDT, CDR2 YYEEEE. Trimming took off 2 bases at V and 6 bases at J, with 12 bases between the two ends. DNA of the CDR3: TGTGCCAGCAGCTTCGCGCAGGGTGGTCAGCCCCAGCATTTT. Its translation: CASSFAQGGQPQHF.

The V gene is TRBV2, the J gene TRBJ2-1, with 7 bases that match TRBD1. The CDR3 is made up of 17 amino acids. Germline loops: CDR1 SNHLY, CDR2 FYNNEI. The V and J ends lost 4 bases and 5 bases, in that order; junction bases with no gene match: 14. DNA for the CDR3: TGTGCCAGCAGTGGGAACCCGACAGGGATCCTCCACAATGAGCAGTTCTTC. It is translated as CASSGNPTGILHNEQFF. The variable domain in full, completed from reference TRBV2 and TRBJ2-1, reads EPEVTQTPSHQVTQMGQEVILRCVPISNHLYFYWYRQILGQKVEFLVSFYNNEISEKSEIFDDQFSVERPDGSNFTLKIRSTKLEDSAMYFCASSGNPTGILHNEQFFGPGTRLTVL.

The chain has TRBV7-6 and TRBJ1-1; 8 nucleotides align to TRBD1. J was trimmed by 0 bases and V by 5 bases; bases with no gene match: 8. In germline, CDR1 is SGHVS, CDR2 FNYEAQ. This CDR3 is 16 amino acids long. The CDR3 loop reads CASSPGQAPLNTEAFF. The CDR3 coding sequence is TGTGCCAGCAGCCCGGGACAGGCCCCCTTGAACACTGAAGCTTTCTTT. The variable domain in full, completed from reference TRBV7-6 and TRBJ1-1, reads GAGVSQSPRYKVTKRGQDVALRCDPISGHVSLYWYRQALGQGPEFLTYFNYEAQQDKSGLPNDRFSAERPEGSISTLTIQRTEQRDSAMYRCASSPGQAPLNTEAFFGQGTRLTVV.

This clone was picked up a small number of times. The V gene is TRBV28, the J gene TRBJ1-5; D unresolved. The CDR3 contains 13 residues. Germline V gene data show CDR1 as MDHEN and CDR2 as SYDVKM. Trimming took 3 bases from V and 5 from J, leaving 8 bases between them. The CDR3, as DNA: TGTGCCAGCAGTTTGCTGGTGTATCAGCCCCAGCATTTT. This codes for CASSLLVYQPQHF.

V usage is TRBV7-2 and J usage is TRBJ2-1; 7 bases fit TRBD2. Germline assignment: CDR1 SGHTA and CDR2 FQGNSA. Unmatched junction bases numbered 17, after V lost 6 bases and J lost 0 bases. CDR3 size: 19 residues. CDR3 sequence (DNA): TGTGCCAGCAGATTCGGCTGGGCGGGAGCCGTAAGCTCCTACAATGAGCAGTTCTTC. This gives the protein CASRFGWAGAVSSYNEQFF.

The chain has TRBV5-6 and TRBJ2-4; 9 positions agree with TRBD1. CDR1 and CDR2 from the germline V gene are SGHDT and YYEEEE. This CDR3 is 18 amino acids long. V was pared by 0 bases and J by 7 bases, with 14 bases of the junction left unmatched. CDR3 protein: CASSLVTGGVVYGNIQYF. In nucleotides, the CDR3 is TGTGCCAGCAGCTTGGTTACAGGGGGCGTTGTATATGGTAACATTCAGTACTTC.

This chain connects TRBV30 to TRBJ2-1, with TRBD2 matching over 8 bases. J lost 3 bases, V lost 0 bases, and 7 bases had no gene match. Germline V gene sequence: CDR1 GTSNPN, CDR2 SVGIG (reference sequence). This CDR3 contains 16 residues. The CDR3 DNA reads as TGTGCCTGGAGTGTACGGGTAGCGGGGATCTACAATGAGCAGTTCTTC. Translated, it gives CAWSVRVAGIYNEQFF.

The gene calls are TRBV5-1 and TRBJ1-5, with TRBD1 matching over 10 bases. Germline CDR1 is SGHRS and CDR2 is YFSETQ. This CDR3 region has 14 residues. With 4 bases clipped from V and 7 bases from J, the junction kept 5 bases outside the gene matches. CDR3 nucleotides: TGCGCCAGCAGCGAGAGACAGGGGGCCCAGCCCCAGCATTTT. Protein: CASSERQGAQPQHF.

The chain employs TRBV2 and TRBJ2-7; 10 positions match TRBD1. The CDR3 loop spans 15 amino acids. The germline CDR1 and CDR2 sequences are SNHLY and FYNNEI. V shed 8 bases and J 4 bases; nucleotides not matched to a gene: 11. The CDR3 nucleotides read TGTGCCAGCCTTGCGGGTCCGGGACAGGGGTACGAGCAGTACTTC. It translates to CASLAGPGQGYEQYF. Full variable domain (missing parts from reference TRBV2 and TRBJ2-7): EPEVTQTPSHQVTQMGQEVILRCVPISNHLYFYWYRQILGQKVEFLVSFYNNEISEKSEIFDDQFSVERPDGSNFTLKIRSTKLEDSAMYFCASLAGPGQGYEQYFGPGTRLTVT.

This sequence joins TRBV6-5 and TRBJ2-5; TRBD2 agrees at 7 bases. The CDR3 is 15 amino acids. Germline V gives CDR1 MNHEY, CDR2 SVGAGI. V lost 5 bases and J lost 5; bases outside the gene matches: 11. In DNA, the CDR3 is TGTGCCAGCAGTCCGTCGAGCGGGAATGGGGAGACCCAGTACTTC. As protein: CASSPSSGNGETQYF.

For this clone: Distinct nucleotide sequences in the sample also encode this CDR3. The V call is TRBV27, the J call TRBJ2-7, with D tentatively TRBD2 (6 bases). V shed 2 bases and J shed 3 bases, with 11 bases lying between them. Germline V CDR1 and CDR2: MNHEY, SMNVEV (reference sequence). The CDR3 sequence is 14 residues long. CDR3 coding DNA: TGTGCCAGCAGTTTAGGAGCGGGCGGCTACGAGCAGTACTTC. It codes for CASSLGAGGYEQYF.

The J gene is TRBJ2-3, the V gene TRBV9; 9 nucleotides agree with TRBD2. The CDR3 runs to 15 residues. The V and J ends lost 5 bases and 6 bases, in that order; junction bases with no gene match: 10. The germline gives CDR1 SGDLS, CDR2 YYNGEE. The CDR3 bases are TGTGCCAGCAGTCGGGTAGCGGGAGTTTTCGATACGCAGTATTTT. This encodes CASSRVAGVFDTQYF.

CDR3 protein: CASSYSTPAYEQYF. The CDR3 bases are TGTGCCAGCAGTTACTCAACCCCGGCCTACGAGCAGTACTTC. The rearrangement uses TRBV6-5 and TRBJ2-7; D gene uncertain. Deletions cut 0 bases from V and 2 bases from J, with 8 bases between. The germline gives CDR1 MNHEY, CDR2 SVGAGI. This CDR3 has 14 residues.

The rearrangement links TRBV2 to TRBJ1-1; unclear D gene. The germline V gene encodes CDR1 SNHLY and CDR2 FYNNEI. This CDR3 comprises 15 residues. With 5 bases removed from V and 1 base from J, the gap between germline ends came to 14 bases. Here the CDR3 reads CASSLGGSRNTEAFF. CDR3 nucleotide sequence: TGTGCCAGCAGTTTGGGAGGGTCACGGAACACTGAAGCTTTCTTT.

CDR3 in DNA: TGTGCCAGCAGTAATGCAATAGGAGCTTTCTTT. Translation: CASSNAIGAFF. The V call is TRBV27, the J call TRBJ1-1; D unresolved. The CDR3 covers 11 residues. Germline CDR1 is MNHEY and CDR2 is SMNVEV (reference sequence). V lost 5 bases and J lost 10, with 11 bases in between.

This chain links TRBV9 with TRBJ2-7, with TRBD1 matching 9 bases. The CDR3 covers 16 residues. V trimming: 0 bases; J trimming: 3 bases; junction bases outside the gene matches: 7. CDR1 is SGDLS and CDR2 is YYNGEE in the germline V gene. CDR3 residues: CASSVARGTGFYEQYF. In DNA, the CDR3 is TGTGCCAGCAGCGTAGCGCGGGGGACAGGGTTCTACGAGCAGTACTTC. The whole variable domain, filled in from reference TRBV9 and TRBJ2-7, reads DSGVTQTPKHLITATGQRVTLRCSPRSGDLSVYWYQQSLDQGLQFLIQYYNGEERAKGNILERFSAQQFPDLHSELNLSSLELGDSALYFCASSVARGTGFYEQYFGPGTRLTVT.

This sequence joins TRBV7-2 and TRBJ2-2; TRBD2 matches 7 bases. Trimming took 3 bases from V and 6 from J; bases not matched to a gene: 7. Germline V lookup: CDR1 SGHTA, CDR2 FQGNSA. CDR3 length: 15 residues. The CDR3 region is CASSLGGLAAGELFF. The CDR3 DNA follows: TGTGCCAGCAGCTTGGGAGGGCTAGCCGCCGGGGAGCTGTTTTTT.

This chain links TRBV5-1 with TRBJ2-3; D possibly corresponds to TRBD1 (8 bases). The length of the CDR3 is 15 residues. V was shortened by 3 bases and J by 4 bases, with 15 bases between the two germline ends. Germline CDR1 SGHRS, CDR2 YFSETQ. CDR3 DNA sequence: TGCGCCAGCAGCTCCGGACAGGGAGGGGCAGATACGCAGTATTTT. This sequence encodes CASSSGQGGADTQYF.

The V and J genes are TRBV28 and TRBJ2-7; D call uncertain. The CDR3 covers 12 residues. Trimming cost V 3 bases and J 4 bases, with 7 bases left between them. Germline V gene lookup returns CDR1 MDHEN and CDR2 SYDVKM. The CDR3 sequence is CASSFTLYEQYF. The CDR3 nucleotides are TGTGCCAGCAGTTTCACGCTTTACGAGCAGTACTTC.

This clone has at least ten counts. J is TRBJ2-1 and V is TRBV4-3; 11 bases line up with TRBD2. J lost 4 bases, V lost 4 bases, and 6 bases had no gene match. The CDR3 sequence is 16 residues long. The germline V gene has CDR1 LGHNA and CDR2 YSLEER. CDR3 region: CASSPQTSGIYNEQFF. The CDR3, as DNA: TGCGCCAGCAGCCCCCAGACTAGCGGGATTTACAATGAGCAGTTCTTC.

This chain joins TRBV7-2 and TRBJ2-7; 8 bases line up with TRBD1. The CDR3 is made up of 15 amino acids. V was clipped by 4 bases and J by 0 bases; unmatched bases: 5. CDR1 and CDR2 (germline): SGHTA, FQGNSA. The CDR3 protein is CASSSGTGASYEQYF. The DNA of the CDR3 is TGTGCCAGCAGCTCCGGGACAGGTGCCTCCTACGAGCAGTACTTC.

The chain carries TRBV19 and TRBJ2-3; D is perhaps TRBD2 (6 bases). The ends were cut back, 7 bases at V and 2 bases at J, with 10 bases in the middle. The germline CDR1 and CDR2 sequences are LNHDA and SQIVND (reference sequence). The CDR3 runs to 13 residues. The CDR3 region is CASMGLPTDTQYF. The CDR3 DNA follows: TGTGCCAGTATGGGACTTCCCACAGATACGCAGTATTTT.

The chain has TRBV29-1 and TRBJ2-2; 10 bases line up with TRBD2. CDR3 length: 16 amino acids. Trimming took 7 bases from V and 4 from J; bases not matched to a gene: 12. Germline lookup yields CDR1 SQVTM and CDR2 ANQGSEA. CDR3 in amino acids: CSAYPAGGPGTGELFF. The CDR3 coding sequence is TGCAGCGCCTACCCAGCGGGAGGGCCGGGCACCGGGGAGCTGTTTTTT.